This T cell receptor beta chain was observed in a study of OX40 agonist ivuxolimab in advanced cancers. The CDR3 loop spans 16 amino acids. V shed 0 bases and J shed 4 bases, with 10 bases lying between them. Germline-derived CDR1 and CDR2 are MGHRA and YSYEKL. This clone was seen once. Clones were read by immunoSEQ multiplex PCR, and TCRdb kept only the in-frame ones, dropping some. The data contain tens of thousands of clones, roughly four fifths of them singletons. The sequence was collected from an adult with an advanced solid tumor such as melanoma, head and neck, liver or kidney cancer. The sequences come from CD4+ or CD8+ T cells sorted from blood, collected in a trial of the OX40 agonist ivuxolimab. The chain uses TRBV4-1 and TRBJ2-6; D is unresolved. DNA of the CDR3: TGCGCCAGCAGCCAAGATGTGGCAGCCGGGGCCAACGTCCTGACTTTC. Its protein is CASSQDVAAGANVLTF.